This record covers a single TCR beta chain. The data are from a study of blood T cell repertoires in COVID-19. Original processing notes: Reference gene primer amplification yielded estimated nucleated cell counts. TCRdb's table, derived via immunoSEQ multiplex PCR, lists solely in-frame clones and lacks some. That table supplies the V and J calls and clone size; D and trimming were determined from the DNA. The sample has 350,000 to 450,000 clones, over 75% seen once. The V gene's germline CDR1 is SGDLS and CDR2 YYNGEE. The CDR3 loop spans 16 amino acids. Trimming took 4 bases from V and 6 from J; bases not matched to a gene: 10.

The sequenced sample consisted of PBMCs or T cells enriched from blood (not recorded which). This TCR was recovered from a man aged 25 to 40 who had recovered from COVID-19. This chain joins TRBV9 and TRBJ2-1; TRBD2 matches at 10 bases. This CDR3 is CASSPLAGGTFNEQFF. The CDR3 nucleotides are TGTGCCAGCAGCCCGTTAGCGGGAGGCACTTTCAATGAGCAGTTCTTC. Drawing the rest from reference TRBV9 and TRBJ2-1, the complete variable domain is DSGVTQTPKHLITATGQRVTLRCSPRSGDLSVYWYQQSLDQGLQFLIQYYNGEERAKGNILERFSAQQFPDLHSELNLSSLELGDSALYFCASSPLAGGTFNEQFFGPGTRLTVL.